A selection of T cell receptor beta chains follows, all from one sample in a study of early T cells in non-severe SARS-CoV-2 infection. TCRdb called the 5' RACE reads again in MiXCR, with one record for every CDR3 protein. The profile covers about 98,000 distinct CDR3 sequences, with approximately 10% appearing a single time and 5.1% taken by the ten largest. The source material was whole blood. These receptors all stem from an adult who was a healthcare worker with PCR-confirmed SARS-CoV-2 infection or an uninfected control (not recorded which). Each CDR3 is given with its conserved first and last residue. Fields, in order: clone size, J gene, D gene, V gene, CDR3 protein, CDR3 DNA. D genes are given only for firm matches. Size is stated for part of the rows, as once, few or many counts, or as a class when the clone is expanded.

clone_size: many
j_call: TRBJ1-6
d_call: NA
v_call: TRBV29-1
cdr3_aa: CSVAFGGYNSPLHF
cdr3_nt: TGCAGCGTGGCCTTTGGGGGCTATAATTCACCCCTCCACTTT

clone_size: few
j_call: TRBJ2-7
d_call: TRBD2
v_call: TRBV12-3/TRBV12-4
cdr3_aa: CASSSPLAETYEQYF
cdr3_nt: TGTGCCAGCAGTTCCCCCCTAGCGGAGACCTACGAGCAGTACTTC

clone_size: few
j_call: TRBJ1-1
d_call: NA
v_call: TRBV19
cdr3_aa: CASSIGQGWTEAFF
cdr3_nt: TGTGCCAGTAGTATAGGTCAGGGTTGGACTGAAGCTTTCTTT

clone_size: few
j_call: TRBJ2-1
d_call: NA
v_call: TRBV29-1
cdr3_aa: CSVSSHDNEQFF
cdr3_nt: TGCAGCGTTAGTAGTCATGACAATGAGCAGTTCTTC

clone_size: many
j_call: TRBJ2-3
d_call: NA
v_call: TRBV4-2
cdr3_aa: CASSGASSPATDTQYF
cdr3_nt: TGTGCCAGCAGCGGGGCTAGCTCCCCCGCCACAGATACGCAGTATTTT

clone_size: many
j_call: TRBJ2-1
d_call: TRBD1
v_call: TRBV7-9
cdr3_aa: CASSAPDRGPFF
cdr3_nt: TGTGCCAGCAGCGCGCCGGACAGGGGTCCGTTCTTC

clone_size: many
j_call: TRBJ2-1
d_call: TRBD2
v_call: TRBV20-1
cdr3_aa: CSALSGGVPYNEQFF
cdr3_nt: TGCAGTGCCCTCTCGGGGGGAGTCCCCTACAATGAGCAGTTCTTC

clone_size: NA
j_call: TRBJ2-1
d_call: TRBD1
v_call: TRBV29-1
cdr3_aa: CSAGTGENEQFF
cdr3_nt: TGCAGCGCCGGGACAGGGGAAAATGAGCAGTTCTTC

clone_size: few
j_call: TRBJ2-7
d_call: TRBD1
v_call: TRBV5-1
cdr3_aa: CASSPLETGGHEQYF
cdr3_nt: TGCGCCAGCAGCCCCCTGGAAACAGGGGGCCATGAGCAGTACTTC

clone_size: NA
j_call: TRBJ1-2
d_call: NA
v_call: TRBV29-1
cdr3_aa: CSVERANYGYTF
cdr3_nt: TGCAGCGTTGAAAGGGCTAACTATGGCTACACCTTC

clone_size: many
j_call: TRBJ2-5
d_call: TRBD1
v_call: TRBV18
cdr3_aa: CASSPGQGSQETQYF
cdr3_nt: TGTGCCAGCTCACCGGGACAGGGGTCCCAAGAGACCCAGTACTTC

clone_size: few
j_call: TRBJ2-6
d_call: TRBD1
v_call: TRBV10-3
cdr3_aa: CAISETGVGANVLTF
cdr3_nt: TGTGCCATCAGTGAAACAGGGGTAGGGGCCAACGTCCTGACTTTC

clone_size: NA
j_call: TRBJ1-1
d_call: NA
v_call: TRBV21-1
cdr3_aa: CASSKDGLSEAFF
cdr3_nt: TGTGCCAGCAGCAAAGACGGCCTGTCGGAAGCTTTCTTT

clone_size: few
j_call: TRBJ1-4
d_call: NA
v_call: TRBV5-1
cdr3_aa: CASSPGAGPPNEKLFF
cdr3_nt: TGCGCCAGCAGCCCGGGGGCCGGACCACCTAATGAAAAACTGTTTTTT